This T cell receptor beta chain was recovered during a study of post-analysis software for immune sequencing data. About the research overall: The disease courses covered relapsing-remitting, secondary progressive and progressive-relapsing multiple sclerosis. Notes on the study in general: Significantly lower normalized Chao1 diversity was seen in multiple sclerosis patients than in controls.

Tagging with unique molecular identifiers was a feature of the TCR beta cDNA libraries. Input populations of 1 to 10 million T cells gave rise to some 500,000 cDNA molecules. TCRdb redid the calling of the PCR reads with MiXCR, one entry per CDR3 protein. The table has 180,000 or so distinct CDR3 sequences, around 29% seen once. Concerning this clonotype: The target antigen is unknown. Germline and junction disagree at one end, which may indicate a read error.

Sequencing was carried out using blood. This TCR was sampled from a girl aged 2-17 years with multiple sclerosis.

Here the CDR3 reads CASGFSGAYGYTF. The CDR3 bases are TGTGCCAGCGGTTTCTCGGGGGCGTATGGCTACACCTTC. The V call is TRBV12-3 or TRBV12-4, the J call TRBJ1-2, with a weak D call TRBD1 (6 bases). The length of the CDR3 is 13 residues.